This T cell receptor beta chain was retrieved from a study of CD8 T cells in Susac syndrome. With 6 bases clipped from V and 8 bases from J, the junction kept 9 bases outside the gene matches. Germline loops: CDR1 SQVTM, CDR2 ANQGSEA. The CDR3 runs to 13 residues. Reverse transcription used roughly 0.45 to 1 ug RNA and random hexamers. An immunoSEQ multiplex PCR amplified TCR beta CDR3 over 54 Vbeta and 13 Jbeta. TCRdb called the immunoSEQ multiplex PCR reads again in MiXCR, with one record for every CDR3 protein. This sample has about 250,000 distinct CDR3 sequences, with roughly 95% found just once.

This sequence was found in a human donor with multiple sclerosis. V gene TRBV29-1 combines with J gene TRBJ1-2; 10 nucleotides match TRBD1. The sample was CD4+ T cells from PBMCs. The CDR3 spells CSVTGQGSGGYTF. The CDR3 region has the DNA TGCAGCGTCACGGGACAGGGGTCTGGAGGCTACACCTTC.